The subject of this entry is one T cell receptor (beta chain). Seattle patients were enrolled during active infection and followed longitudinally. This record belongs to a study of blood T cell repertoires in COVID-19. Study-level background: Nucleic acid was either cDNA or gDNA, and it came from T cells, B-cell-depleted T cells, or PBMCs.

In the source study's methods: Amplifying reference gene primers gave estimates of nucleated cell counts. Profiled with immunoSEQ multiplex PCR; TCRdb holds only in-frame clones, not every one. V and J calls and clone size are as listed in that table; D and trimming were resolved from the DNA. The table has fewer than 300,000 clones, approximately 88% seen once. V lost 3 bases and J lost 5, with 10 bases in between. The CDR3 contains 13 residues. The V gene's germline CDR1 is ENHRY and CDR2 SYGVKD. This chain connects TRBV10-3 to TRBJ2-5, with a weak D call TRBD2 (6 bases). The sequence was obtained from a human donor with COVID-19, enrolled during active disease. The donor label of this sample is uncertain. The sample was peripheral blood. The CDR3 protein is CAISDVEGETQYF. The CDR3 DNA sequence: TGTGCCATCAGTGACGTGGAGGGGGAGACCCAGTACTTC.